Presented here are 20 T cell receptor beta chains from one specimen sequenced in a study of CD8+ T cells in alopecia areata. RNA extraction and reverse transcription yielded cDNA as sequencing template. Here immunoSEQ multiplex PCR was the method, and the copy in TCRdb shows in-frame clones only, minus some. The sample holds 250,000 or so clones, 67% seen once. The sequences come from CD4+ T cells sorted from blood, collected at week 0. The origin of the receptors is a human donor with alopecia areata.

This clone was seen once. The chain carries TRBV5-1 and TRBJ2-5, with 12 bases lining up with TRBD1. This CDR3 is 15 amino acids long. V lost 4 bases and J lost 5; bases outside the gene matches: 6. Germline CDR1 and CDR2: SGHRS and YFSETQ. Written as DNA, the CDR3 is TGCGCCAGCAGCCGTGGGACAGGGGGCGGTGAGACCCAGTACTTC. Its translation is CASSRGTGGGETQYF.

This chain's CDR3 is CASSQRGGVDTQYF. Written as DNA, the CDR3 is TGTGCCAGCAGCCAGAGAGGGGGCGTAGATACGCAGTATTTT. The chain couples TRBV4-2 to TRBJ2-3; the match to TRBD1 covers 7 bases. The CDR3 covers 14 residues. Per the germline V gene, CDR1 is LGHNA and CDR2 is YNFKEQ. V was clipped by 3 bases and J by 5 bases; unmatched bases: 5.

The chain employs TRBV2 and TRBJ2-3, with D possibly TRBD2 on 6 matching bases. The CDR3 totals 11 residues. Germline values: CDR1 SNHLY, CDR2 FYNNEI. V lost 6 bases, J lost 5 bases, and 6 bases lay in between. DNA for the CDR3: TGTGCCAGCAGGGAGGGAGATACGCAGTATTTT. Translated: CASREGDTQYF.

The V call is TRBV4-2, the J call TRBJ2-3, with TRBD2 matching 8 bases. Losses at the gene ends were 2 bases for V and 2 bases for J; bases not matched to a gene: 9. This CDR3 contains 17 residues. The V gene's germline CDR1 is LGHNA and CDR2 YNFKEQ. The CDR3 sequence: CASSQPGTSTTTDTQYF. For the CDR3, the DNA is TGTGCCAGCAGCCAACCCGGGACTAGTACGACCACAGATACGCAGTATTTT.

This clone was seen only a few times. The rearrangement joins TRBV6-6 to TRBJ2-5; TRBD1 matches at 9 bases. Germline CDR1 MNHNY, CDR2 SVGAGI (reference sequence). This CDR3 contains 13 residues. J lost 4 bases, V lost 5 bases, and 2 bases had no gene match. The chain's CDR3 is CASSRTGAETQYF. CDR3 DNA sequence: TGTGCCAGCAGTCGGACAGGGGCAGAGACCCAGTACTTC.

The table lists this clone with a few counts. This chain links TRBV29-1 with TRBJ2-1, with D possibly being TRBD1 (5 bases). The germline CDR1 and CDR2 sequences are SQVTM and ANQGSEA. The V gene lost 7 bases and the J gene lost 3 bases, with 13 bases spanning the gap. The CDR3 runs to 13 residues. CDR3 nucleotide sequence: TGCAGCGCCCACCTAGACAGCTACAATGAGCAGTTCTTC. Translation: CSAHLDSYNEQFF.

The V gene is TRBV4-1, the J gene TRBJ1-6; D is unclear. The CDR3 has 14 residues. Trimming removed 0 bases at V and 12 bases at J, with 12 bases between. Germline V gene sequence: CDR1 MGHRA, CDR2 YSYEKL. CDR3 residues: CASSQDEAGGPLHF. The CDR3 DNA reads TGCGCCAGCAGCCAAGATGAAGCCGGAGGACCCCTCCACTTT.

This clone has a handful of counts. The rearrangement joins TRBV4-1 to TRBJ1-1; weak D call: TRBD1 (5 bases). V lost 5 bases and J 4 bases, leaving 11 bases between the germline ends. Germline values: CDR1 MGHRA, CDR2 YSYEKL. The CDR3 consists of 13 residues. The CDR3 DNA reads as TGCGCCAGCAGCGTGGCAGGGAGCACTGAAGCTTTCTTT. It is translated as CASSVAGSTEAFF.

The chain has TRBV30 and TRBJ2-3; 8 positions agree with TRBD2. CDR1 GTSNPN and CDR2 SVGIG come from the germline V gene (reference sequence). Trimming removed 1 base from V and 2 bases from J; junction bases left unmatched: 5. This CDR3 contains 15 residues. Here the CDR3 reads CAWSGSGIPTDTQYF. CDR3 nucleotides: TGTGCCTGGAGTGGTAGCGGGATCCCCACAGATACGCAGTATTTT.

CDR3 in DNA: TGTGCCAGCAGCCCATTTAGGGGACAGGGTTTCAGTACGCAGTATTTT. Residues: CASSPFRGQGFSTQYF. This chain links TRBV7-9 with TRBJ2-3; 9 positions agree with TRBD1. Germline V gene data show CDR1 as SEHNR and CDR2 as FQNEAQ (reference sequence). V shed 5 bases, J shed 8 bases, and the junction held 14 bases outside the gene matches. The CDR3 length is 16 residues.

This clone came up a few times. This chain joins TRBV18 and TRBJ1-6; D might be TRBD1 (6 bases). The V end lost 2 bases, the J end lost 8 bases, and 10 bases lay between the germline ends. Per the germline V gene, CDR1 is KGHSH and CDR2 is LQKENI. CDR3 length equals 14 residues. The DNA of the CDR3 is TGTGCCAGCTCACCAAAGTCAGGGGATTCACCCCTCCACTTT. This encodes CASSPKSGDSPLHF.

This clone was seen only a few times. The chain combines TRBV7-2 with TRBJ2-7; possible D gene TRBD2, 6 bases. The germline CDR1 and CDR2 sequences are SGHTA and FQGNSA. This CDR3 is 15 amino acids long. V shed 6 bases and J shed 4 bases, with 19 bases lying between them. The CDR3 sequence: CASSRGGSQLYEQYF. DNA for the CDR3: TGTGCCAGCAGTCGTGGGGGGTCCCAACTATACGAGCAGTACTTC.

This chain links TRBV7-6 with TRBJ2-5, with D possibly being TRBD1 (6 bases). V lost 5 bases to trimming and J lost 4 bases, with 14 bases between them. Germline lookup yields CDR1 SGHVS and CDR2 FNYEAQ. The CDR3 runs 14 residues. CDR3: CASSPGTGSETQYF. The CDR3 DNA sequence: TGTGCCAGCAGCCCCGGAACAGGGTCAGAGACCCAGTACTTC.

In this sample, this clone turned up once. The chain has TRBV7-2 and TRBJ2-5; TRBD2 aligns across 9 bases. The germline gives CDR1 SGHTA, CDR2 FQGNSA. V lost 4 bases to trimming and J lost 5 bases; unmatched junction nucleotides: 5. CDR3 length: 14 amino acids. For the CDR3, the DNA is TGTGCCAGCAGCTCCGGACTAGCGAGCGAGACCCAGTACTTC. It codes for CASSSGLASETQYF.

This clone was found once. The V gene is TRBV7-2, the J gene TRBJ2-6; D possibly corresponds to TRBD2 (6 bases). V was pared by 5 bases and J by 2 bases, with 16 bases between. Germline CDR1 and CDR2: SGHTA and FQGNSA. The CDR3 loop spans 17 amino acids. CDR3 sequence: CASSRRGTSTGANVLTF. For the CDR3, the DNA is TGTGCCAGCAGCCGACGGGGGACGTCAACTGGGGCCAACGTCCTGACTTTC. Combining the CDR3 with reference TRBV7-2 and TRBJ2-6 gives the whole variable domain GAGVSQSPSNKVTEKGKDVELRCDPISGHTALYWYRQSLGQGLEFLIYFQGNSAPDKSGLPSDRFSAERTGGSVSTLTIQRTQQEDSAVYLCASSRRGTSTGANVLTFGAGSRLTVL.

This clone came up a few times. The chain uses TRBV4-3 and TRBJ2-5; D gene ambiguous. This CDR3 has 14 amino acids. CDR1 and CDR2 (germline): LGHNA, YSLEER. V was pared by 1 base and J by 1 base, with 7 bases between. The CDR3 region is CASSQVPVQETQYF. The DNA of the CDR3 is TGCGCCAGCAGCCAAGTTCCAGTCCAAGAGACCCAGTACTTC.

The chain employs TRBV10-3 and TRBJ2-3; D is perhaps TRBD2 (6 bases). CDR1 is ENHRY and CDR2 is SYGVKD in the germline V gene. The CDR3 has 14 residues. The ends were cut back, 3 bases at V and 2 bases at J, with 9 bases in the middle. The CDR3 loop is CAISDGGSTDTQYF. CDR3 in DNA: TGTGCCATCAGTGACGGGGGATCCACAGATACGCAGTATTTT.

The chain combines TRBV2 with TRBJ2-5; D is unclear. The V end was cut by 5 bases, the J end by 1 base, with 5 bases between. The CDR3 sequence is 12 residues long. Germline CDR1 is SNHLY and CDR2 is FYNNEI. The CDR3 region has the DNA TGTGCCAGCAGTCCCATCCAAGAGACCCAGTACTTC. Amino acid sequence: CASSPIQETQYF.

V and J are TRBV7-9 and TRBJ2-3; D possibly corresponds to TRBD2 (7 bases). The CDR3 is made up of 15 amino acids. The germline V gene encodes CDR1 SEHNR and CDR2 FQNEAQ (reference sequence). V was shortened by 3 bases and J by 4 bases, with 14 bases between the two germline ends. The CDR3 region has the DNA TGTGCCAGCAGCTTCGGCAGGGAGGGGGCAGATACGCAGTATTTT. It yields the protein CASSFGREGADTQYF.

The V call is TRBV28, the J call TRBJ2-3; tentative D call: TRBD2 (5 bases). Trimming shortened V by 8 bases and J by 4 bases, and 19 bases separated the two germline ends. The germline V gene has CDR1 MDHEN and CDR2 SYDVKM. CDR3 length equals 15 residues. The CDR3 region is CASQRGVGFPDTQYF. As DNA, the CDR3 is TGTGCCAGCCAACGGGGTGTGGGGTTCCCAGATACGCAGTATTTT.